These 24 T cell receptor beta chains were all obtained from the same sample, sequenced in a study of spatial heterogeneity in lung cancer. The time point: sample taken at primary tumor resection. TCRdb reprocessed the 5' RACE reads with MiXCR, giving one entry per CDR3 protein. The sample has approximately 39,000 distinct CDR3 sequences, less than 8.5% seen once. The source was PBMCs, collected at surgery. The receptors stem from a female donor with early-stage non-small cell lung cancer.

The chain carries TRBV10-2 and TRBJ2-1; 9 bases are shared with TRBD2. CDR1 and CDR2 (germline): WSHSY, SAAADI. The CDR3 is 22 residues long. V lost 0 bases and J lost 2; bases outside the gene matches: 20. The CDR3 protein is CASSESLGGRALIGLTYNEQFF. The DNA of the CDR3 is TGCGCCAGCAGTGAGTCGTTGGGCGGGAGGGCCCTCATTGGTCTGACCTACAATGAGCAGTTCTTC.

This clonotype was recorded at least ten times. V gene TRBV6-5 combines with J gene TRBJ2-7; D is uncertain. V was pared by 6 bases and J by 7 bases, with 13 bases between. Looked up from germline, CDR1 is MNHEY and CDR2 is SVGAGI. The CDR3 runs 12 residues. CDR3: CASRGPKGEQYF. Here the CDR3 DNA reads TGTGCCAGCAGAGGCCCAAAAGGGGAGCAGTACTTC.

The sample holds a few counts of this clonotype. This rearrangement joins TRBV9 to TRBJ2-3, with 12 bases fitting TRBD2. The CDR3 loop spans 16 amino acids. The V gene's germline CDR1 is SGDLS and CDR2 YYNGEE. V trimming: 3 bases; J trimming: 4 bases; junction bases outside the gene matches: 6. CDR3 amino acids: CASSATASGGADTQYF. CDR3 sequence (DNA): TGTGCCAGCAGCGCTACCGCTAGCGGGGGGGCAGATACGCAGTATTTT.

This clonotype occurred many times. The rearrangement links TRBV6-5 to TRBJ1-1, with unresolved D. From germline, CDR1 is MNHEY and CDR2 SVGAGI. Trimming stripped 9 bases from V and 0 bases from J, with 20 bases between. This CDR3 region has 16 residues. This chain's CDR3 is CASSPGSFVLNTEAFF. CDR3 nucleotides: TGTGCCAGTTCGCCCGGGTCGTTTGTGTTGAACACTGAAGCTTTCTTT.

This clonotype was found many times. The rearrangement uses TRBV20-1 and TRBJ2-3; TRBD2 might be the D (6 bases). Germline lookup yields CDR1 DFQATT and CDR2 SNEGSKA (reference sequence). CDR3 length: 13 amino acids. Trimming removed 8 bases from V and 1 base from J, with 13 bases in between. The CDR3 is CSPEGIGTDTQYF. The CDR3 DNA reads TGCAGTCCGGAGGGGATAGGCACAGATACGCAGTATTTT.

V is TRBV25-1 and J is TRBJ1-6, with a weak D call TRBD1 (6 bases). CDR1 and CDR2 from the germline V gene are MGHDK and SYGVNS. CDR3 length: 14 amino acids. Between the trimmed V and J ends, which lost 5 bases and 7 bases, there was a span of 12 bases. The CDR3 nucleotides read TGTGCCAGCAGTTCGGGGGCCGGCAATTCACCCCTCCACTTT. Translation gives CASSSGAGNSPLHF. Using reference TRBV25-1 and TRBJ1-6 for the parts outside the CDR3, the full variable domain is EADIYQTPRYLVIGTGKKITLECSQTMGHDKMYWYQQDPGMELHLIHYSYGVNSTEKGDLSSESTVSRIRTEHFPLTLESARPSHTSQYLCASSSGAGNSPLHFGNGTRLTVT.

This clonotype was counted ten times or more. The chain couples TRBV20-1 to TRBJ2-1, with 10 bases identical to TRBD2. Germline V lookup: CDR1 DFQATT, CDR2 SNEGSKA (reference sequence). This CDR3 contains 14 residues. J gave up 5 bases and V 6 bases, and 7 bases lay outside the gene matches. CDR3 DNA: TGCAGTGCGCTCGGGACTAGCGCCCACAATGAGCAGTTCTTC. Protein sequence: CSALGTSAHNEQFF.

This clonotype was seen ten or more times. The chain has TRBV5-6 and TRBJ2-7; perhaps TRBD2 as D (6 bases). This CDR3 has 15 amino acids. V gave up 2 bases and J gave up 2 bases, with 14 bases separating them. The germline V gene encodes CDR1 SGHDT and CDR2 YYEEEE. CDR3 nucleotides: TGTGCCAGCAGCTTCGGAGGAGGGCCTCCCTACGAGCAGTACTTC. Translating it yields CASSFGGGPPYEQYF. Filled out from reference TRBV5-6 and TRBJ2-7, the complete variable domain reads DAGVTQSPTHLIKTRGQQVTLRCSPKSGHDTVSWYQQALGQGPQFIFQYYEEEERQRGNFPDRFSGHQFPNYSSELNVNALLLGDSALYLCASSFGGGPPYEQYFGPGTRLTVT.

This clonotype was observed a few times. The chain couples TRBV2 to TRBJ1-1; TRBD1 is a possible D gene (5 bases). V shed 9 bases and J shed 0 bases, with 14 bases lying between them. Germline CDR1 reads SNHLY; CDR2 reads FYNNEI. The CDR3 has 14 amino acids. CDR3 coding DNA: TGTGCCAGTGGGGACCTGACAGTGAACACTGAAGCTTTCTTT. This codes for CASGDLTVNTEAFF.

Of note for this clonotype: A much bigger clone sits one base away, suggesting this may be a read error. This CDR3 fails to terminate in the conserved phenylalanine or tryptophan, so it likely reflects a read error. The rearrangement joins TRBV6-6 to TRBJ1-2, with 7 positions matching TRBD1. The CDR3 has 13 amino acids. The trim removed 6 bases at V and 5 bases at J, leaving 6 bases unmatched. CDR1 is MNHNY, CDR2 SVGAGI, per germline (reference sequence). CDR3 DNA sequence: TGTGCCAGCAGCTTCGACAGGGATTATGGCTACACCTCC. Translated, it gives CASSFDRDYGYTS.

Ten or more counts support this clonotype. The chain joins TRBV20-1 to TRBJ1-2; weak D call: TRBD1 (6 bases). The germline V gene has CDR1 DFQATT and CDR2 SNEGSKA (reference sequence). Trimming took off 0 bases at V and 4 bases at J, with 18 bases between the two ends. CDR3 length equals 16 residues. CDR3 residues: CSARDAFRTATYGYTF. The CDR3 DNA sequence: TGCAGTGCTAGAGATGCCTTCAGGACAGCGACCTATGGCTACACCTTC.

This clonotype was detected a few times. The rearrangement uses TRBV24-1 and TRBJ2-5; D remains unclear. The CDR3 totals 13 residues. Germline CDR1 reads KGHDR; CDR2 reads SFDVKD. Trimming shortened V by 7 bases and J by 2 bases, and 10 bases separated the two germline ends. The CDR3 loop is CATSGRYQETQYF. The CDR3 coding sequence is TGTGCCACCAGCGGACGGTATCAAGAGACCCAGTACTTC.

The sample holds a few counts of this clonotype. The chain is built from TRBV9 and TRBJ2-1; 7 bases fit TRBD2. CDR1 and CDR2 (germline): SGDLS, YYNGEE. The CDR3 contains 15 residues. The V and J ends lost 3 bases and 7 bases, in that order; junction bases with no gene match: 10. CDR3 DNA sequence: TGTGCCAGCAGCGCCGGGCCCTCCGGGGGGAATGAGCAGTTCTTC. The encoded protein is CASSAGPSGGNEQFF.

V gene TRBV5-1 combines with J gene TRBJ1-1; 7 bases are shared with TRBD1. V lost 0 bases and J lost 3; bases outside the gene matches: 5. Germline V CDR1 and CDR2: SGHRS, YFSETQ. This CDR3 region has 15 residues. The CDR3 DNA reads as TGCGCCAGCAGCTTGGAAGGGGGCATATACACTGAAGCTTTCTTT. Translated, it gives CASSLEGGIYTEAFF.

This clonotype appeared a few times. The chain couples TRBV7-6 to TRBJ1-1; maybe TRBD1 (5 bases). This CDR3 has 17 amino acids. Trimming removed 7 bases at V and 0 bases at J, with 21 bases between. Germline-derived CDR1 and CDR2 are SGHVS and FNYEAQ. The CDR3 coding sequence is TGTGCCAGCACCCCGTTCGGGGGGATCGGACTGAACACTGAAGCTTTCTTT. Translation gives CASTPFGGIGLNTEAFF.

This clonotype was counted at least ten times. The chain combines TRBV4-1 with TRBJ2-4; maybe TRBD2 (6 bases). Germline loops: CDR1 MGHRA, CDR2 YSYEKL. Between the trimmed V and J ends, which lost 0 bases and 6 bases, there was a span of 12 bases. The CDR3 sequence is 15 residues long. CDR3 amino acids: CASSQDREAGNIQYF. CDR3 in DNA: TGCGCCAGCAGCCAAGATAGGGAGGCGGGAAACATTCAGTACTTC.

This clonotype was picked up a small number of times. The rearrangement uses TRBV21-1 and TRBJ2-5; TRBD1, the table's D call, was not compared with the DNA. TRBV21-1 is reported as a pseudogene. The CDR3 is 19 amino acids. The CDR3 is CASSKDETGVALIQETQYF. CDR3 nucleotide sequence: TGTGCCAGCAGCAAAGATGAAACAGGGGTCGCCCTTATCCAAGAGACCCAGTACTTC.

There are many counts of this clonotype. The rearrangement joins TRBV29-1 to TRBJ2-3; D is undetermined. V was trimmed by 2 bases and J by 6 bases, leaving 12 bases between them. The germline V gene encodes CDR1 SQVTM and CDR2 ANQGSEA. The CDR3 loop spans 13 amino acids. The CDR3, as DNA: TGCAGCGTTGAATCTATGGGCGCGGATACGCAGTATTTT. It codes for CSVESMGADTQYF.

The gene calls are TRBV2 and TRBJ2-5; 11 bases line up with TRBD1. Germline V gives CDR1 SNHLY, CDR2 FYNNEI. This CDR3 has 17 amino acids. V dropped 7 bases and J dropped 4; count of bases not matched to a gene: 14. The CDR3: CASKPNPSGQGAETQYF. The CDR3 DNA is TGTGCCAGCAAGCCCAACCCCTCCGGACAGGGGGCAGAGACCCAGTACTTC.

As regards this clonotype: A read error may produce the germline difference seen at one junction end. This chain links TRBV28 with TRBJ2-3; D might be TRBD1 (5 bases). Germline-derived CDR1 and CDR2 are MDHEN and SYDVKM. CDR3 length: 14 residues. DNA of the CDR3: TGTGCCAGCAGTTTCGTCCAGGGCACAGGTACGCAGTACTTT. This encodes CASSFVQGTGTQYF. Supplemented by reference TRBV28 and TRBJ2-3, the full variable domain reads DVKVTQSSRYLVKRTGEKVFLECVQDMDHENMFWYRQDPGLGLRLIYFSYDVKMKEKGDIPEGYSVSREKKERFSLILESASTNQTSMYLCASSFVQGTGTQYFGPGTRLTVL.

This clonotype occurred many times. V is TRBV24-1 and J is TRBJ1-1; tentative D call: TRBD1 (6 bases). V lost 5 bases to trimming and J lost 1 base, with 16 bases between them. This CDR3 is built from 16 residues. Per the germline V gene, CDR1 is KGHDR and CDR2 is SFDVKD. CDR3 bases: TGTGCCACCAGTGGTCGGGGGCAAGGGGCGAACACTGAAGCTTTCTTT. Translation: CATSGRGQGANTEAFF.

The chain couples TRBV15 to TRBJ2-1, with TRBD2 matching over 11 bases. The germline V gene encodes CDR1 LNHNV and CDR2 YYDKDF (reference sequence). With 3 bases clipped from V and 5 bases from J, the junction kept 0 bases outside the gene matches. The CDR3 loop spans 14 amino acids. Here the CDR3 DNA reads TGTGCCACCAGCAGGACTAGCGGGAACAATGAGCAGTTCTTC. Translating it yields CATSRTSGNNEQFF.

The chain carries TRBV7-8 and TRBJ1-2; D remains unclear. Germline V gene data show CDR1 as SGHVS and CDR2 as FQNEAQ. The CDR3 totals 9 residues. The V gene lost 3 bases and the J gene lost 12 bases, with 5 bases spanning the gap. DNA for the CDR3: TGTGCCAGCAGCTTCCCGCACACCTTC. Translation: CASSFPHTF.

This clonotype was counted at least ten times. The V call is TRBV7-9, the J call TRBJ2-1; 10 bases map to TRBD1. The CDR3 loop spans 17 amino acids. After removal of 5 bases from V and 2 bases from J, the junction contained 9 bases not matched to a gene. The germline V gene has CDR1 SEHNR and CDR2 FQNEAQ (reference sequence). In DNA, the CDR3 is TGTGCCAGCAGCCAACCGCTGGGACAGGGGACCTACAATGAGCAGTTCTTC. Translation: CASSQPLGQGTYNEQFF.